This is a list of T cell receptor beta chains from one sample in a study of T cell clonotyping in hematopoietic cell transplantation. Sequenced by immunoSEQ multiplex PCR; TCRdb stores in-frame clones only, minus some. The table lists over 25,000 clones, approximately 95% of them singletons. Source material: peripheral blood mononuclear cells. Receptors were obtained from a man aged 45 to 65 in good health. Some clones in this sample may be carry-over from other donors' samples. CDR3s include the opening cysteine and the closing phenylalanine or tryptophan. The order of the fields is clone size, D gene, V gene, J gene, CDR3 DNA, CDR3 protein. The D gene is left open where the match is weak. Only part of the rows carry a size: once, few, many, or a class if the clone is expanded.

-	TRBD2	TRBV11-2	TRBJ2-2	TGTGCCAGCAGCCTCACTAGCGGGGGGTGGGACACCGGGGAGCTGTTTTTT	CASSLTSGGWDTGELFF
-	-	TRBV2	TRBJ1-5	TGTGCCAGCGTTGGGGGCAATCAGCCCCAGCATTTT	CASVGGNQPQHF
-	TRBD2	TRBV9	TRBJ2-3	TGTGCCAGCAGCGGACTAGCGGGGGATTTCACAGATACGCAGTATTTT	CASSGLAGDFTDTQYF
-	TRBD2	TRBV27	TRBJ2-1	TGTGCCAGCAGTCCGACGAAGGGTAGCGGGGTCTACAATGAGCAGTTCTTC	CASSPTKGSGVYNEQFF
-	-	TRBV11-2	TRBJ2-2	TGTGCCAGCAGCTTAGTAGGGTGGGGGACCGGGGAGCTGTTTTTT	CASSLVGWGTGELFF
-	TRBD1	TRBV5-6	TRBJ1-4	TGTGCCAGCAGCCCGACAGGGGCAGAGACTAATGAAAAACTGTTTTTT	CASSPTGAETNEKLFF
once	-	TRBV6-5	TRBJ1-1	TGTGCCAGCAGTATAGAGAACATGAACACTGAAGCTTTCTTT	CASSIENMNTEAFF
-	-	TRBV2	TRBJ1-4	TGTGCCAGCAGTGAGACCGGGGTGGAAAAACTGTTTTTT	CASSETGVEKLFF
-	TRBD1	TRBV11-1	TRBJ1-6	TGTGCCAGCAGCTCGCAGGGGGCAAATCGCTCACCCCTCCACTTT	CASSSQGANRSPLHF
-	-	TRBV2	TRBJ1-6	TGTGCCGCGCCTAGGGGGGCGAGATCACCCCTCCACTTT	CAAPRGARSPLHF
-	TRBD2	TRBV7-9	TRBJ2-7	TGTGCCAGCAGCTTAGTGGCCCGGTGGGGACTAGCCGCGGACTACGAGCAGTACTTC	CASSLVARWGLAADYEQYF
-	TRBD1	TRBV7-2	TRBJ2-3	TGTGCCAGCAGCCCCGGGACAGGGCGATCAGATACGCAGTATTTT	CASSPGTGRSDTQYF
-	-	TRBV9	TRBJ2-7	TGTGCCAGCAGCGCTACAGGGGAGGCCTACGAGCAGTACTTC	CASSATGEAYEQYF
-	-	TRBV30	TRBJ1-5	TGTGCCTGGAGTGTGGGGGGATTTGGAAATCAGCCCCAGCATTTT	CAWSVGGFGNQPQHF
-	-	TRBV19	TRBJ2-7	TGTGCCAGTAGTACCCGTAATTGGGGCGCCTACGAGCAGTACTTC	CASSTRNWGAYEQYF
-	-	TRBV2	TRBJ1-1	TGTGCCAGCACCCCTTCAGCGAACACTGAAGCTTTCTTT	CASTPSANTEAFF
once	-	TRBV28	TRBJ1-6	TGTGCCAGCAGTTACAAGAATTCACCCCTCCACTTT	CASSYKNSPLHF
once	-	TRBV5-1	TRBJ2-2	TGCGCCAGCACAGTCCAGGCCGGGGAGCTGTTTTTT	CASTVQAGELFF